These 21 T cell receptor beta chains originate from one sample sequenced in a study of tumor-infiltrating lymphocytes in primary liver carcinoma. A constant-region primer served to make TCR beta cDNA from roughly 500 ng total RNA. Libraries of TCR beta came from three nested multiplex PCR rounds with slightly modified ARM-PCR. TRBV1-TRBV30 forward primers paired with a C-beta reverse primer were used in the first two PCR rounds, which ran roughly 10 cycles each. TCRdb reprocessed the multiplex PCR reads via MiXCR and lists one record per CDR3 protein. In the table there are about 310,000 distinct CDR3 sequences, roughly 60% of which are singletons. Germline DNA was also extracted, and blood RNA was taken from unsorted whole blood. The sample comprised peripheral blood. The receptors shown here come from a woman aged 30 to 39 with primary liver carcinoma and hepatitis B virus infection.

This clonotype was counted only a few times. J is TRBJ2-5 and V is TRBV28; the match to TRBD2 covers 10 bases. Trimming cost V 3 bases and J 1 base; bases outside gene matches: 2. In germline, CDR1 is MDHEN, CDR2 SYDVKM. The CDR3 sequence is 15 residues long. CDR3 bases: TGTGCCAGCAGTTTCCGGACTAGCGGCCAAGAGACCCAGTACTTC. Translation gives CASSFRTSGQETQYF.

In the case of this clonotype: Compared with germline, one end of the junction differs, possibly owing to a read error. This chain joins TRBV30 and TRBJ2-7; no firm D call. Near its end, the DNA agrees better with TRBJ2-5, so the J call may be wrong. The length of the CDR3 is 14 residues. CDR1 and CDR2 from the germline V gene are GTSNPN and SVGIG (reference sequence). CDR3: CARSVPTSMETQYF. The CDR3 DNA reads as TGTGCCAGGAGTGTCCCGACCAGTATGGAGACCCAGTACTTC.

This sequence joins TRBV5-4 and TRBJ2-2; the D is unclear. Trimming stripped 6 bases from V and 15 bases from J, with 24 bases between. This CDR3 is built from 14 residues. The germline V gene has CDR1 SGHNT and CDR2 YYREEE (reference sequence). The CDR3 DNA is TGTGCCAGCACCCAGTTTCCGGTGGCTCCAGAGGTGTTTTTT. Protein: CASTQFPVAPEVFF.

The V and J genes are TRBV12-3 or TRBV12-4 and TRBJ1-4; D gene ambiguous. The CDR3 is made up of 16 amino acids. The V and J ends lost 5 bases and 3 bases respectively, with 16 bases between them. For the CDR3, the DNA is TGTGCCAGCAGTCCCCAAGGACCCATCTCTAATGAAAAACTGTTTTTT. Translation: CASSPQGPISNEKLFF.

This clonotype was detected ten times or more. The CDR3 protein is CASSQVGQGGNTEAFF. CDR3 DNA: TGCGCCAGCAGCCAAGTAGGACAGGGGGGGAACACTGAAGCTTTCTTT. This chain uses TRBV4-1 with TRBJ1-1; TRBD1 matches 10 bases. Losses at the gene ends were 1 base for V and 1 base for J; bases not matched to a gene: 3. There are 16 residues in the CDR3. Germline CDR1 reads MGHRA; CDR2 reads YSYEKL.

In this sample, this clonotype turned up once. A read error may explain this, as a much larger clone is one base away. The chain employs TRBV6-5 and TRBJ2-1, with TRBD2 identical over 10 bases. Germline loops: CDR1 MNHEY, CDR2 SVGAGI. The CDR3 has 16 residues. With V trimmed by 6 bases and J by 2 bases, 7 bases remained unmatched. The CDR3 DNA is TGTGCCAGCAGGGTTTCGGGACTAGCGACCTACAATGAGCAGTTCTTC. This codes for CASRVSGLATYNEQFF.

A few counts support this clonotype. The chain recombines TRBV28 with TRBJ1-2, with D unresolved. Germline CDR1 MDHEN, CDR2 SYDVKM. This CDR3 spans 15 amino acids. V lost 0 bases, J lost 2 bases, and 10 bases lay in between. The CDR3 loop is CASSLWQQFNYGYTF. CDR3 DNA sequence: TGTGCCAGCAGTTTATGGCAGCAATTCAACTATGGCTACACCTTC.

In nucleotides, the CDR3 is TGTGCCAGCAGCCGCTTAACGGGAGTTAATGAGCAGTTCTTC. Encoded protein: CASSRLTGVNEQFF. The chain couples TRBV7-9 to TRBJ2-1, with D tentatively TRBD2 (6 bases). CDR1 is SEHNR and CDR2 is FQNEAQ in the germline V gene (reference sequence). Trimming shortened V by 5 bases and J by 7 bases, and 15 bases separated the two germline ends. The CDR3 is 14 residues long.

Concerning this clonotype: One end of the junction varies from germline; a read error may be responsible. This chain connects TRBV9 to TRBJ2-7, with TRBD2 as a possible D gene (5 bases). CDR3 size: 12 residues. CDR1 and CDR2 (germline): SGDLS, YYNGEE. The CDR3 loop is CANSPGTYEQYF. In DNA form, the CDR3 reads TGTGCCAACAGCCCGGGGACCTACGAGCAGTACTTC.

This clonotype was seen at least ten times. V is TRBV12-3 or TRBV12-4 and J is TRBJ2-1; 9 positions match TRBD2. The CDR3 has 14 amino acids. Trimming at V came to 7 bases and at J to 10 bases, leaving 11 bases not matched to a gene. CDR3 sequence: CASKPGLASGEQFF. CDR3 DNA: TGTGCCAGCAAACCGGGACTAGCCTCTGGAGAGCAGTTCTTC.

This clonotype was picked up one time. One junction end does not reproduce the germline sequence, and a read error may be involved. V is TRBV6-1 and J is TRBJ2-6; tentatively, D is TRBD1 (6 bases). Looked up from germline, CDR1 is MNHNS and CDR2 is SASEGT. This CDR3 has 14 amino acids. The CDR3, as DNA: TGTGTCAGCGACAGGACCTCTGGGGCCAACGTCCTGACTTTC. Translated: CVSDRTSGANVLTF.

On this clonotype itself: This sequence may be a read error, since a much larger clone differs from it by one base. The chain employs TRBV10-3 and TRBJ2-2, with D tentatively TRBD1 (6 bases). V shed 7 bases and J shed 4 bases, with 10 bases lying between them. This CDR3 has 13 amino acids. Per the germline V gene, CDR1 is ENHRY and CDR2 is SYGVKD. The CDR3 nucleotides are TGTGCCATCACCAGGGGAAGCACCGGGGAGCTGTTTTTT. Translation: CAITRGSTGELFF.

In regard to this clonotype: Possible read error: a much larger clone is one base away. This chain connects TRBV11-2 to TRBJ2-2; D ambiguous. The CDR3 runs to 13 residues. Germline CDR1 reads SGHAT; CDR2 reads FQNNGV. Trimming removed 8 bases at V and 4 bases at J, with 11 bases between. The CDR3 DNA follows: TGTGCCAGCCGAGTTGTGAGCACCGGGGAGCTGTTTTTT. As protein: CASRVVSTGELFF.

The gene calls are TRBV12-3 or TRBV12-4 and TRBJ1-1, with a possible D match to TRBD1 (5 bases). Trimming pared 11 bases from V and 4 bases from J, leaving 20 bases between. The CDR3 contains 14 residues. In DNA, the CDR3 is TGTGCCTGCAATTTGGGGGTTGTTGGCACTGAAGCTTTCTTT. Translated, it gives CACNLGVVGTEAFF.

This clonotype was seen only once. Mismatch with germline at one junction end may stem from a read error. The chain has TRBV4-1 and TRBJ2-3; 10 nucleotides match TRBD2. The CDR3 totals 16 residues. Germline-derived CDR1 and CDR2 are MGHRA and YSYEKL. The CDR3 region is CASSQQPSGGTDRQYF. The CDR3 coding sequence is TGCGCCAGCAGCCAACAGCCTAGCGGGGGCACAGATAGGCAGTATTTT.

The chain links TRBV12-3 or TRBV12-4 to TRBJ2-5, with TRBD2 identical over 7 bases. This CDR3 has 14 residues. The CDR3 DNA follows: TGTATCAGCAGTTCTAGCGGAGGGAGGGAGACCCAGTACTTC. The encoded protein is CISSSSGGRETQYF.

As DNA, the CDR3 is TGTGCCAGCAGCTTTTTGGGGCAGTACTTC. Translated, it gives CASSFLGQYF. The V call is TRBV12-1, the J call TRBJ2-7. TRBV12-1 is flagged as a pseudogene. This CDR3 is 10 amino acids long.

To note about this clonotype: Relative to the germline gene, one junction end is altered; a read error may explain this. The genes are TRBV5-6 and TRBJ2-7, with 10 bases matching TRBD1. Germline V lookup: CDR1 SGHDT, CDR2 YYEEEE. This CDR3 has 14 residues. CDR3: CAGSFGTGAFYQYF. The CDR3 DNA reads as TGTGCCGGCAGCTTTGGGACAGGGGCCTTCTATCAGTACTTC.

This clonotype was seen a few times. The gene calls are TRBV6-2 or TRBV6-3 and TRBJ2-3, with D perhaps TRBD2 (6 bases). This CDR3 is built from 16 residues. V was cut by 2 bases and J by 0 bases, with 12 bases left in between. The V gene's germline CDR1 is MNHEY and CDR2 SVGEGT. CDR3 sequence (DNA): TGTGCCAGCAGTTACCCGGGCGGGACTAGCACAGATACGCAGTATTTT. Translating gives CASSYPGGTSTDTQYF.

Comment on this clonotype: This may be a read error, as it is one base from a much larger clone. The chain carries TRBV6-2 or TRBV6-3 and TRBJ2-4; TRBD2 might be the D (5 bases). The CDR3 has 13 residues. CDR1 and CDR2 (germline): MNHEY, SVGEGT. The CDR3 loop is CANSYSGKNIQYF. CDR3 DNA sequence: TGTGCCAACAGTTACAGCGGCAAAAACATTCAGTACTTC.

As regards this clonotype: A junction end diverges from the germline sequence, so it may reflect a read error. This chain uses TRBV7-9 with TRBJ1-1, with D unresolved. The CDR3 runs to 13 residues. Germline lookup yields CDR1 SEHNR and CDR2 FQNEAQ (reference sequence). The chain's CDR3 is CASSPGGVTEAFF. In nucleotides, the CDR3 is TGTGCTAGCAGCCCTGGTGGGGTCACTGAAGCTTTCTTT. Together with reference TRBV7-9 and TRBJ1-1, the CDR3 gives the full variable domain: DTGVSQNPRHKITKRGQNVTFRCDPISEHNRLYWYRQTLGQGPEFLTYFQNEAQLEKSRLLSDRFSAERPKGSFSTLEIQRTEQGDSAMYLCASSPGGVTEAFFGQGTRLTVV.